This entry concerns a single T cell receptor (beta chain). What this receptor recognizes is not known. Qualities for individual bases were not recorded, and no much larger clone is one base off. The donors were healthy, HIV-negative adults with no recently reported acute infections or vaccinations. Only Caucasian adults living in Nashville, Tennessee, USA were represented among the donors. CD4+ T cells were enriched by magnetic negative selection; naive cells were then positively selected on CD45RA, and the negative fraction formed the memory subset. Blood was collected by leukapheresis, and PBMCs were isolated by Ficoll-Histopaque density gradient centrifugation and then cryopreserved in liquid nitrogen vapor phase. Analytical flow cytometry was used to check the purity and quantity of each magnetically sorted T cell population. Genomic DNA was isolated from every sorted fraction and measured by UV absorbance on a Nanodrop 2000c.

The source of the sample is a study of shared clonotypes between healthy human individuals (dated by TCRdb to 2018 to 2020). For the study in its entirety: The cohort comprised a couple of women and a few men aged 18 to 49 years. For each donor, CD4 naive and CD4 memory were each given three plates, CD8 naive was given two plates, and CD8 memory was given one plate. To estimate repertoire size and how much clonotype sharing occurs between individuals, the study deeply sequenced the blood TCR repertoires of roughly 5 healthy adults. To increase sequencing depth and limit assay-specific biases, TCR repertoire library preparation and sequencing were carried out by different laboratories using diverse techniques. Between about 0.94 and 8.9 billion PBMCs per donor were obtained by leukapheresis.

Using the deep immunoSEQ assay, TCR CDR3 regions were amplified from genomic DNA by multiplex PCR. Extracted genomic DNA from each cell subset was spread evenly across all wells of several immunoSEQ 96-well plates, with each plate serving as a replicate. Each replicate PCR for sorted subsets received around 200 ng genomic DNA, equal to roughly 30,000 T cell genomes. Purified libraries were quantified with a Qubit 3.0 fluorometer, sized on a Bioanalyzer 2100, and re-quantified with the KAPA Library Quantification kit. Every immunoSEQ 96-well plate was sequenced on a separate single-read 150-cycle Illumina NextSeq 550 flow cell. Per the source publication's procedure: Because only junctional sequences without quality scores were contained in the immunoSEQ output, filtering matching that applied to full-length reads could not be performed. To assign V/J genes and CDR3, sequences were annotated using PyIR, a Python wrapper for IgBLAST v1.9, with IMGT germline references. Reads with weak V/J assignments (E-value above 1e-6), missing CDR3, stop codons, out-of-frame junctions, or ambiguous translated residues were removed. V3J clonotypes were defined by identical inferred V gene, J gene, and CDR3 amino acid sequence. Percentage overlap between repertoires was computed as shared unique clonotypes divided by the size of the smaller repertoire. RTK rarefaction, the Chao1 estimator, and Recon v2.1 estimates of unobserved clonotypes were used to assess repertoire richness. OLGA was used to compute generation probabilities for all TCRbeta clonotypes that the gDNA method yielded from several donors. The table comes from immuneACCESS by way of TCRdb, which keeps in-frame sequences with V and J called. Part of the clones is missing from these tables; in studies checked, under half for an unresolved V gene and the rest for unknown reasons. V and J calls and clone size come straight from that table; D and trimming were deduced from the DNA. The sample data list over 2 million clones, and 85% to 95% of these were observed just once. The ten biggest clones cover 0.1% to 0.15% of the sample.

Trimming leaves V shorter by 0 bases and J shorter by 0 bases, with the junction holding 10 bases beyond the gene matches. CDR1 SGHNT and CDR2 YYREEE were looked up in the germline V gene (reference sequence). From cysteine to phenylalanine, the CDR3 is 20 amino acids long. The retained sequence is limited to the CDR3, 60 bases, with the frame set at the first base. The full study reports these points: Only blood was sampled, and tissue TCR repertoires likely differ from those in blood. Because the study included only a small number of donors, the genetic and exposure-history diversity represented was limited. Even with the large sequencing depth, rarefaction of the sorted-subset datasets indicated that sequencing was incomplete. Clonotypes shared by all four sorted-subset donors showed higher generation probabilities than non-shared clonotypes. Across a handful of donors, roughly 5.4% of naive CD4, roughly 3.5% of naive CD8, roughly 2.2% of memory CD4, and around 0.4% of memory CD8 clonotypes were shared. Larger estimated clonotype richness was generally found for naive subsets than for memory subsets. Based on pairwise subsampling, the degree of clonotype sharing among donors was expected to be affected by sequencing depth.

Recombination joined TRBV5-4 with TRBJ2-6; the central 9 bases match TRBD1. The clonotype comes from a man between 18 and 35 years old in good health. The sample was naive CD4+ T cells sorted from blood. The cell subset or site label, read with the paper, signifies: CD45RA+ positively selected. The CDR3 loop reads CASSLDIRDRGGSGANVLTF. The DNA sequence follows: TGTGCCAGCAGCTTGGATATTAGAGACAGGGGGGGCTCTGGGGCCAACGTCCTGACTTTC. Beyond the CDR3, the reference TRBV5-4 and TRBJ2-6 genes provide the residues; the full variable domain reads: ETGVTQSPTHLIKTRGQQVTLRCSSQSGHNTVSWYQQALGQGPQFIFQYYREEENGRGNFPPRFSGLQFPNYSSELNVNALELDDSALYLCASSLDIRDRGGSGANVLTFGAGSRLTVL.